These 23 T cell receptor beta chains originate from one sample sequenced in a study of blood T cells in healthy people across ages. Primed by a sample-barcoded 5' primer and a J-beta primer mix, a second PCR proceeded for about 6 to 12 cycles. Using its own MiXCR run on the 5' RACE reads, TCRdb lists one record per CDR3 protein. Here the sample spans 450,000 to 600,000 distinct CDR3 sequences, around a quarter being singletons. This same sample was also taken into another study, of T cells of mothers and their children.

Sequenced sample: blood. Receptors originate from a boy aged 2 to 10 in good health.

This clonotype was counted only a few times. The rearrangement joins TRBV5-1 to TRBJ2-1, with D possibly matching TRBD1 (5 bases). Germline CDR1 reads SGHRS; CDR2 reads YFSETQ. This CDR3 is 14 amino acids long. Trimming left V 0 bases short and J 13 bases short, with 17 bases between. In nucleotides, the CDR3 is TGCGCCAGCAGCTTGGCCCCCAGGGAAGAGACCCAGTTCTTC. As protein: CASSLAPREETQFF.

This clonotype was found a few times. The J gene is TRBJ2-4, the V gene TRBV19; D is possibly TRBD1 or TRBD2 (7 bases each). The germline gives CDR1 LNHDA, CDR2 SQIVND (reference sequence). The CDR3 contains 15 residues. V dropped 7 bases and J dropped 1 base, with 14 bases sitting between them. CDR3 amino acids: CASISQGGAKNIQYF. CDR3 sequence (DNA): TGTGCCAGTATCTCGCAGGGGGGGGCCAAAAACATTCAGTACTTC.

The sample holds many counts of this clonotype. The chain has TRBV7-9 and TRBJ2-6; no firm D call. Germline CDR1 reads SEHNR; CDR2 reads FQNEAQ (reference sequence). The length of the CDR3 is 15 residues. With 1 base removed from V and 0 bases from J, the gap between germline ends came to 4 bases. CDR3 residues: CASSLGTSGANVLTF. The CDR3 nucleotides are TGTGCCAGCAGCTTAGGGACCTCTGGGGCCAACGTCCTGACTTTC.

The chain uses TRBV7-2 and TRBJ2-1, with 7 bases aligning to TRBD2. The CDR3 consists of 15 residues. Germline CDR1 and CDR2: SGHTA and FQGNSA. Trimming cost V 6 bases and J 7 bases; bases outside gene matches: 12. CDR3 region: CASSQSFAGVNEQFF. For the CDR3, the DNA is TGTGCCAGCAGTCAGAGTTTTGCGGGAGTTAATGAGCAGTTCTTC.

This clonotype was observed many times. The gene calls are TRBV10-3 and TRBJ2-3; 8 bases match TRBD1. Per germline, CDR1 ENHRY and CDR2 SYGVKD. There are 13 residues in the CDR3. J lost 4 bases, V lost 10 bases, and 7 bases had no gene match. The CDR3 reads CATDRGGADTQYF. CDR3 nucleotide sequence: TGTGCCACAGACAGGGGAGGCGCAGATACGCAGTATTTT.

The genes are TRBV5-1 and TRBJ2-7, with 10 nucleotides matching TRBD1. The germline gives CDR1 SGHRS, CDR2 YFSETQ. The CDR3 runs 15 residues. With V trimmed by 3 bases and J by 0 bases, 3 bases remained unmatched. The DNA for the CDR3 is TGCGCCAGCAGCTATTGGACAGGGGGCTCCTACGAGCAGTACTTC. Its translation: CASSYWTGGSYEQYF.

This clonotype was counted a few times. This chain uses TRBV6-1 with TRBJ2-2; no reliable D call. Trimming removed 1 base from V and 5 bases from J, with 11 bases in between. The CDR3 is 15 amino acids. CDR1 is MNHNS and CDR2 is SASEGT in the germline V gene. The CDR3 loop is CASSEEPGGTGELFF. The CDR3 DNA follows: TGTGCCAGCAGTGAAGAACCAGGCGGAACCGGGGAGCTGTTTTTT.

The chain has TRBV29-1 and TRBJ2-5, with 9 bases lining up with TRBD2. The junction had 4 bases not matched to a gene; V was cut back by 3 bases and J by 5 bases. Germline V gives CDR1 SQVTM, CDR2 ANQGSEA. The CDR3 extends over 13 amino acids. CDR3 sequence: CSVETSGGETQYF. CDR3 coding DNA: TGCAGCGTTGAGACTAGCGGAGGGGAGACCCAGTACTTC.

This clonotype was counted a few times. The CDR3 protein is CASSVGTSGGALQETQYF. CDR3 DNA sequence: TGTGCCAGCAGTGTGGGGACTAGCGGGGGAGCCCTCCAAGAGACCCAGTACTTC. The chain joins TRBV2 to TRBJ2-5; 14 bases are shared with TRBD2. The CDR3 covers 18 residues. Germline V gene data show CDR1 as SNHLY and CDR2 as FYNNEI. Losses at the gene ends were 4 bases for V and 1 base for J; bases not matched to a gene: 8.

This chain uses TRBV12-3 or TRBV12-4 with TRBJ2-1, with 14 nucleotides matching TRBD2. This CDR3 contains 16 residues. Trimming removed 5 bases from V and 4 bases from J; junction bases left unmatched: 4. The CDR3 DNA is TGTGCCAGCAGTACCAGGACTAGCGGGAGGTACAATGAGCAGTTCTTC. Amino acids: CASSTRTSGRYNEQFF.

This clonotype was seen a few times. This chain joins TRBV5-5 and TRBJ2-5; possible D gene TRBD1, 5 bases. Trimming removed 2 bases from V and 7 bases from J, with 15 bases in between. Germline CDR1 and CDR2: SGHKS and YYEKEE (reference sequence). This CDR3 spans 14 amino acids. Here the CDR3 reads CASSLQAPEGTQYF. In DNA form, the CDR3 reads TGTGCCAGCAGCTTACAGGCGCCTGAAGGGACCCAGTACTTC.

There are a few counts of this clonotype. This sequence joins TRBV7-2 and TRBJ2-3; TRBD2 aligns across 10 bases. CDR3 length: 17 residues. Germline assignment: CDR1 SGHTA and CDR2 FQGNSA. Unmatched junction bases numbered 14, after V lost 2 bases and J lost 9 bases. The CDR3 coding sequence is TGTGCCAGCAGCTTACGGGGGCGGGCTAGCGGGAGCGACACGCAGTATTTT. Translation: CASSLRGRASGSDTQYF.

In this sample, this clonotype turned up a few times. V and J are TRBV25-1 and TRBJ2-7; weak D call: TRBD1 (5 bases). V was cut by 11 bases and J by 1 base, with 18 bases left in between. In germline, CDR1 is MGHDK, CDR2 SYGVNS. This CDR3 is built from 14 residues. CDR3 DNA: TGTGCCGACCTCGGCCAGGGCCTATCCTACGAGCAGTACTTC. It specifies CADLGQGLSYEQYF.

The chain employs TRBV30 and TRBJ1-2; no firm D call. Germline-derived CDR1 and CDR2 are GTSNPN and SVGIG (reference sequence). This CDR3 is built from 14 residues. V dropped 4 bases and J dropped 0 bases, with 12 bases sitting between them. CDR3 protein: CAWTQTSPNYGYTF. Written as DNA, the CDR3 is TGTGCCTGGACCCAGACAAGCCCTAACTATGGCTACACCTTC.

A word on this clonotype: A read error may produce the germline difference seen at one junction end. The chain combines TRBV7-9 with TRBJ2-7, with TRBD2 matching over 8 bases. Germline V CDR1 and CDR2: SEHNR, FQNEAQ (reference sequence). The CDR3 length is 16 residues. CDR3 loop: CASSFTSGVSSYEQYF. CDR3 DNA sequence: TGTGCCAGCAGCTTTACTAGCGGAGTCAGCTCCTACGAACAGTACTTC.

In this sample, this clonotype turned up a few times. The CDR3: CASSPPLGTGGGGEAFF. DNA of the CDR3: TGTGCCAGCAGCCCCCCCCTAGGGACAGGGGGTGGTGGTGAAGCTTTCTTT. V gene TRBV28 combines with J gene TRBJ1-1, with 11 bases fitting TRBD1. Germline V gene lookup returns CDR1 MDHEN and CDR2 SYDVKM. With 6 bases clipped from V and 7 bases from J, the junction kept 16 bases outside the gene matches. CDR3 length: 17 residues.

This clonotype showed up just a few times. This rearrangement joins TRBV6-1 to TRBJ2-5; the D gene is possibly TRBD1 (5 bases). There are 15 residues in the CDR3. The V and J ends lost 3 bases and 5 bases respectively, with 16 bases between them. Germline V gives CDR1 MNHNS, CDR2 SASEGT. For the CDR3, the DNA is TGTGCCAGCAGTGAGTTGCGACAGCTAGGGGAGACCCAGTACTTC. Translated, it gives CASSELRQLGETQYF.

This clonotype was observed a few times. The chain employs TRBV24-1 and TRBJ2-5; 7 bases map to TRBD1. Near its end, the DNA agrees better with TRBJ2-7, so the J call may be wrong. This CDR3 comprises 13 residues. Germline assignment: CDR1 KGHDR and CDR2 SFDVKD. The CDR3 sequence: CATSDLDRDEQYF. The CDR3 bases are TGTGCCACCAGTGATTTGGACAGGGACGAGCAGTACTTC.

At least ten counts were recorded for this clonotype. The rearrangement links TRBV3-1 to TRBJ2-5; D unclear. V lost 6 bases to trimming and J lost 7 bases, with 9 bases between them. The length of the CDR3 is 11 residues. CDR1 is LGHDT and CDR2 is YNNKEL in the germline V gene (reference sequence). The CDR3: CASRTSVTQYF. The DNA for the CDR3 is TGTGCCAGCAGAACCTCCGTGACCCAGTACTTC.

The chain has TRBV9 and TRBJ1-1; D is possibly TRBD1 (6 bases). The CDR3 sequence is 15 residues long. V lost 4 bases and J lost 5, with 18 bases in between. CDR1 is SGDLS and CDR2 is YYNGEE in the germline V gene. The CDR3 reads CASSSGGGGRTEAFF. The CDR3 DNA reads TGTGCCAGCAGCTCGGGGGGCGGGGGGCGTACTGAAGCTTTCTTT.

This clonotype showed up just a few times. The CDR3 coding sequence is TGTGCCATCAGTGGGGGGACTAGCGACCAAGAGACCCAGTACTTC. This encodes CAISGGTSDQETQYF. The genes are TRBV10-3 and TRBJ2-5; 10 bases match TRBD2. J gave up 0 bases and V 4 bases, and 2 bases lay outside the gene matches. The CDR3 totals 15 residues. CDR1 and CDR2 from the germline V gene are ENHRY and SYGVKD.

Only a few counts were recorded for this clonotype. V gene TRBV2 combines with J gene TRBJ1-2; D remains ambiguous. Germline-derived CDR1 and CDR2 are SNHLY and FYNNEI. The V and J ends lost 2 bases and 4 bases respectively, with 8 bases between them. The CDR3 has 13 amino acids. The CDR3 sequence: CASSERISYGYTF. The CDR3 DNA reads TGTGCCAGCAGTGAACGGATCTCCTATGGCTACACCTTC.

In this sample, this clonotype turned up a few times. This rearrangement joins TRBV12-3 or TRBV12-4 to TRBJ2-1; 7 nucleotides match TRBD2. The CDR3 spans 14 residues. The trim removed 5 bases at V and 4 bases at J, leaving 5 bases unmatched. The CDR3 nucleotides are TGTGCCAGCAGTCCTGGACTAGGTTACAATGAGCAGTTCTTC. It specifies CASSPGLGYNEQFF.